This TCR beta chain was obtained from a study of shared clonotypes between healthy human individuals. TCRdb's table, derived via immunoSEQ multiplex PCR, lists solely in-frame clones and lacks some. The table includes under 2,000,000 clones, roughly 94% detected once. Naive CD8 cells were CD45RO-negative, positively selected for CCR7, excluding terminally differentiated effector memory CD45RA+ cells. Input material: naive CD8+ T cells sorted from blood. This TCR was sampled from a man aged 18-30 years in good health.

CDR3 protein: CASSLAGPYNEQFF. For the CDR3, the DNA is TGTGCCAGCAGCTTAGCCGGTCCCTACAATGAGCAGTTCTTC. The chain has TRBV7-6 and TRBJ2-1; D gene uncertain. The CDR3 is 14 amino acids. CDR1 SGHVS and CDR2 FNYEAQ come from the germline V gene. Trimming removed 0 bases at V and 2 bases at J, with 5 bases between. The full variable domain, rest sourced from reference TRBV7-6 and TRBJ2-1, is GAGVSQSPRYKVTKRGQDVALRCDPISGHVSLYWYRQALGQGPEFLTYFNYEAQQDKSGLPNDRFSAERPEGSISTLTIQRTEQRDSAMYRCASSLAGPYNEQFFGPGTRLTVL.